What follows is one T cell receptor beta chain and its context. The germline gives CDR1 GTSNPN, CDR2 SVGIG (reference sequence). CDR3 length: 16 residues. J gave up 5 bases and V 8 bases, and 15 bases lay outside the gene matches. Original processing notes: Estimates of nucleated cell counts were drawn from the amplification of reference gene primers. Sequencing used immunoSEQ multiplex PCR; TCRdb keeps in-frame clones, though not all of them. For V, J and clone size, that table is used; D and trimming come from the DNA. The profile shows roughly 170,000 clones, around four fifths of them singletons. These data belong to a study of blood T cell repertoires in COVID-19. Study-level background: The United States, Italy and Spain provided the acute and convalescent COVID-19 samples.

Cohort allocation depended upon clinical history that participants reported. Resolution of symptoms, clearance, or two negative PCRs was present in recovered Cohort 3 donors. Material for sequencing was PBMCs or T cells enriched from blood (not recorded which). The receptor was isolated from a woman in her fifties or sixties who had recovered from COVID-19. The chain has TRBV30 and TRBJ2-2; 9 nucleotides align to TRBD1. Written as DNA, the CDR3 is TGTGCCCAGAAGACAGGGGGAGGGACAGGGACCGGGGAGCTGTTTTTT. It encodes CAQKTGGGTGTGELFF.